A selection of T cell receptor beta chains follows, all from one sample in a study of blood T cell repertoires in COVID-19. Only in-frame clones appear in the TCRdb table, and some are missing; sequencing was by immunoSEQ multiplex PCR. The sample consists of roughly 120,000 clones, approximately 90% of them appearing once. The sample was peripheral blood. The receptors were sampled from a human donor with active COVID-19. The donor label of this sample is uncertain. CDR3s include the opening cysteine and the closing phenylalanine or tryptophan. A D gene is named only where the DNA matches it firmly. Not all rows give a size; the values are once, few, many and, for expanded clones, a class.

CDR3 DNA: TGTGCCAGCAGCGGCAGGGGGCGGGTGGGTCAAGAGACCCAGTACTTC
CDR3 protein: CASSGRGRVGQETQYF
clone size: -
V gene: TRBV2
D gene: TRBD1
J gene: TRBJ2-5

CDR3 DNA: TGTGCCAGCAGCGTGTTAACCTCGGGACTAGCGGGACTAGACTCCTACAATGAGCAGTTCTTC
CDR3 protein: CASSVLTSGLAGLDSYNEQFF
clone size: -
V gene: TRBV13
D gene: TRBD2
J gene: TRBJ2-1

CDR3 DNA: TGTGCCAGCAGCTTGAATTTTGGACTAGCGGGGGGCAGCACAGATACGCAGTATTTT
CDR3 protein: CASSLNFGLAGGSTDTQYF
clone size: -
V gene: TRBV7-2
D gene: TRBD2
J gene: TRBJ2-3

CDR3 DNA: TGTGCCAGCAGCCACACCAACAGGGGTTACGACTATGGCTACACCTTC
CDR3 protein: CASSHTNRGYDYGYTF
clone size: -
V gene: TRBV5-6
D gene: TRBD1
J gene: TRBJ1-2

CDR3 DNA: TGCGCCAGCAGCCAAGCCGAACAGGGGCCGAACACTGAAGCTTTCTTT
CDR3 protein: CASSQAEQGPNTEAFF
clone size: -
V gene: TRBV4-3
D gene: TRBD1
J gene: TRBJ1-1

CDR3 DNA: TGTGCCAGCAGGTTCGGGGGGAGTGAGACCCAGTACTTC
CDR3 protein: CASRFGGSETQYF
clone size: -
V gene: TRBV7-8
D gene: TRBD2
J gene: TRBJ2-5

CDR3 DNA: TGTGCCAGCAGTACCGGGGTTCTCAGGTGCAGCTGTTATAGCAATCAGCCCCAGCATTTT
CDR3 protein: CASSTGVLRCSCYSNQPQHF
clone size: -
V gene: TRBV6-4
D gene: -
J gene: TRBJ1-5

CDR3 DNA: TGTGCCAGCGGAATTCTTGGCGCGGACACTGAAGCTTTCTTT
CDR3 protein: CASGILGADTEAFF
clone size: -
V gene: TRBV14
D gene: -
J gene: TRBJ1-1

CDR3 DNA: TGTGCCAGCAGCGTAGAACTAGCGGGGGATACGCAGTATTTT
CDR3 protein: CASSVELAGDTQYF
clone size: -
V gene: TRBV9
D gene: TRBD2
J gene: TRBJ2-3

CDR3 DNA: TGTGCCAGCAGCTTAAGCGCTAGCGGGGACACCGGGGAGCTGTTTTTT
CDR3 protein: CASSLSASGDTGELFF
clone size: -
V gene: TRBV7-2
D gene: TRBD2
J gene: TRBJ2-2

CDR3 DNA: TGTGCCATCAGTGAGTCGACCTTTCTCGCAGGGTATGGCTACACCTTC
CDR3 protein: CAISESTFLAGYGYTF
clone size: few
V gene: TRBV10-3
D gene: -
J gene: TRBJ1-2

CDR3 DNA: TGTGCCAGCAGTTTACTTCAGATCGGCTACACCTTC
CDR3 protein: CASSLLQIGYTF
clone size: few
V gene: TRBV28
D gene: -
J gene: TRBJ1-2

CDR3 DNA: TGTGCCAGCAGCCCAGGGTTATACGAGCAGTACTTC
CDR3 protein: CASSPGLYEQYF
clone size: -
V gene: TRBV28
D gene: -
J gene: TRBJ2-7

CDR3 DNA: TGCAGCGTTTTTGATACGCGGGGGGGTTTCCAAGAGACCCAGTACTTC
CDR3 protein: CSVFDTRGGFQETQYF
clone size: -
V gene: TRBV29-1
D gene: TRBD2
J gene: TRBJ2-5

CDR3 DNA: TGTGCCAGCAGTTACGACCGACAGGAGGCATTCTACGAGCAGTACTTC
CDR3 protein: CASSYDRQEAFYEQYF
clone size: -
V gene: TRBV6-5
D gene: -
J gene: TRBJ2-7

CDR3 DNA: TGCGCCAGCAGTCCGGGACAGGATTTTAATTCACCCCTCCACTTT
CDR3 protein: CASSPGQDFNSPLHF
clone size: -
V gene: TRBV4-1
D gene: TRBD1
J gene: TRBJ1-6

CDR3 DNA: TGTGCCAGCAGCCGACAGGGGTCGGCCAACGTCCTGACTTTC
CDR3 protein: CASSRQGSANVLTF
clone size: -
V gene: TRBV28
D gene: TRBD1
J gene: TRBJ2-6

CDR3 DNA: TGCGCCAGCAGCCAACTTCGTGACACCGAGCAGTACTTC
CDR3 protein: CASSQLRDTEQYF
clone size: -
V gene: TRBV4-3
D gene: -
J gene: TRBJ2-7

CDR3 DNA: TGTGCCAGCAGGAACTTTGACAGGGACCAAGAGACCCAGTACTTC
CDR3 protein: CASRNFDRDQETQYF
clone size: -
V gene: TRBV7-9
D gene: TRBD1
J gene: TRBJ2-5